These T cell receptor beta chains were read from a single sample in a study of cytomegalovirus exposure and HLA in healthy donors. The data were produced by immunoSEQ multiplex PCR, yet TCRdb's version contains in-frame clones alone and is incomplete. The data show roughly 190,000 clones, about 83% seen once. The sample was PBMCs. The source of these receptors is a man aged 35 to 55 in good health and CMV-seropositive. Both conserved end residues are part of each CDR3. A D gene is named only where the DNA matches it firmly. Clone sizes are given selectively: once, few, many, or a class where the clone is expanded.

CDR3aa: CASSLEGQNTEAFF
CDR3nt: TGCGCCAGCAGCTTGGAAGGACAGAACACTGAAGCTTTCTTT
v_gene: TRBV5-1
d_gene: -
j_gene: TRBJ1-1
abundance: -

CDR3aa: CASSLTWTGSYEQYF
CDR3nt: TGTGCCAGCAGCTTAACTTGGACAGGGTCCTACGAGCAGTACTTC
v_gene: TRBV11-2
d_gene: TRBD1
j_gene: TRBJ2-7
abundance: -

CDR3aa: CASSSPIGTGLYEKLFF
CDR3nt: TGTGCCAGCAGTTCACCCATTGGGACAGGGCTTTATGAAAAACTGTTTTTT
v_gene: TRBV28
d_gene: TRBD1
j_gene: TRBJ1-4
abundance: few

CDR3aa: CASSEQGAGYEQYF
CDR3nt: TGTGCCAGCAGTGAACAGGGGGCGGGCTACGAGCAGTACTTC
v_gene: TRBV2
d_gene: TRBD1
j_gene: TRBJ2-7
abundance: -

CDR3aa: CASGAQGVYKPQHF
CDR3nt: TGTGCCAGCGGCGCACAGGGCGTCTATAAGCCCCAGCATTTT
v_gene: TRBV25-1
d_gene: -
j_gene: TRBJ1-5
abundance: -

CDR3aa: CAWSVAGGQNEQFF
CDR3nt: TGTGCCTGGAGTGTAGCGGGAGGGCAAAATGAGCAGTTCTTC
v_gene: TRBV30
d_gene: TRBD2
j_gene: TRBJ2-1
abundance: -

CDR3aa: CASSREAGIPNSPLHF
CDR3nt: TGTGCCAGCAGTAGGGAGGCAGGCATCCCGAATTCACCCCTCCACTTT
v_gene: TRBV28
d_gene: -
j_gene: TRBJ1-6
abundance: -

CDR3aa: CASSWGTGTQETQYF
CDR3nt: TGTGCTAGCAGCTGGGGGACAGGGACCCAGGAGACCCAGTACTTC
v_gene: TRBV7-7
d_gene: TRBD1
j_gene: TRBJ2-5
abundance: -

CDR3aa: CASNTGRSSYNEQFF
CDR3nt: TGTGCCAGCAATACGGGAAGGAGCTCCTACAATGAGCAGTTCTTC
v_gene: TRBV6-1
d_gene: -
j_gene: TRBJ2-1
abundance: few

CDR3aa: CASSVASGMNTGELFF
CDR3nt: TGTGCCAGCAGCGTAGCTAGCGGGATGAACACCGGGGAGCTGTTTTTT
v_gene: TRBV9
d_gene: TRBD2
j_gene: TRBJ2-2
abundance: -

CDR3aa: CASSRTGLETQYF
CDR3nt: TGTGCCAGCAGTCGGACAGGGTTGGAGACCCAGTACTTC
v_gene: TRBV6-1
d_gene: TRBD1
j_gene: TRBJ2-5
abundance: -

CDR3aa: CASREPDWGNTIYF
CDR3nt: TGTGCCAGCAGGGAACCTGACTGGGGAAACACCATATATTTT
v_gene: TRBV28
d_gene: -
j_gene: TRBJ1-3
abundance: -

CDR3aa: CASSYPGGSYEQYF
CDR3nt: TGTGCCAGCAGTTATCCGGGGGGCTCGTACGAGCAGTACTTC
v_gene: TRBV28
d_gene: -
j_gene: TRBJ2-7
abundance: -

CDR3aa: CAWSSPPGGQINQPQHF
CDR3nt: TGTGCCTGGAGTTCACCCCCCGGCGGACAGATCAATCAGCCCCAGCATTTT
v_gene: TRBV30
d_gene: -
j_gene: TRBJ1-5
abundance: -

CDR3aa: CASSHGGVDDEQFF
CDR3nt: TGTGCCAGCAGTCATGGGGGCGTGGATGATGAGCAGTTCTTC
v_gene: TRBV7-9
d_gene: -
j_gene: TRBJ2-1
abundance: -

CDR3aa: CASQRGSNTGELFF
CDR3nt: TGCGCCAGCCAAAGAGGGTCGAACACCGGGGAGCTGTTTTTT
v_gene: TRBV5-1
d_gene: -
j_gene: TRBJ2-2
abundance: -

CDR3aa: CASSSYRAGNTEAFF
CDR3nt: TGTGCCAGCAGCTCCTACAGGGCTGGGAACACTGAAGCTTTCTTT
v_gene: TRBV7-9
d_gene: -
j_gene: TRBJ1-1
abundance: -

CDR3aa: CAISDKGAITEAFF
CDR3nt: TGTGCCATCAGTGACAAGGGGGCGATTACTGAAGCTTTCTTT
v_gene: TRBV10-3
d_gene: TRBD1
j_gene: TRBJ1-1
abundance: -